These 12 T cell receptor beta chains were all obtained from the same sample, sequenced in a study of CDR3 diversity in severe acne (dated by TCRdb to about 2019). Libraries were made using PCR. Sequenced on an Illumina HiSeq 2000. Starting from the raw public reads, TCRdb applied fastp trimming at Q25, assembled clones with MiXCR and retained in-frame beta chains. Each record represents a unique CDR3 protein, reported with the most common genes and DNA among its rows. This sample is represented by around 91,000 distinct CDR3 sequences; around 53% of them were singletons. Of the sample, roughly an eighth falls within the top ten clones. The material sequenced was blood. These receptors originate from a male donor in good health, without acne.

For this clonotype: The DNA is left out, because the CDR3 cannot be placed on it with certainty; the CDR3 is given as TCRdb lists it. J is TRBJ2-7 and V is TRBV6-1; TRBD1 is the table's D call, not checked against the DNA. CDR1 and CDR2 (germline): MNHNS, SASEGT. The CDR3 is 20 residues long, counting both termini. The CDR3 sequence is CASRGFATGQGDEQYFEQYF.

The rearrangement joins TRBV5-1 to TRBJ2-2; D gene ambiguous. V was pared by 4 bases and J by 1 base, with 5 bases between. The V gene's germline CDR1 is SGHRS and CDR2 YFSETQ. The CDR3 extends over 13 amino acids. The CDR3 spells CASSQMNTGELFF. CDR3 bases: TGCGCCAGCAGCCAGATGAACACCGGGGAGCTGTTTTTT.

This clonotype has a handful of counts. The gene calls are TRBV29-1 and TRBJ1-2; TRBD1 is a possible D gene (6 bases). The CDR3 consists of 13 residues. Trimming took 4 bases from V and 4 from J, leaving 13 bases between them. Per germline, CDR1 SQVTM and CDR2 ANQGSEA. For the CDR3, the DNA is TGCAGCGTTGCGACAGGAGCCCTCTATGGCTACACCTTC. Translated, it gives CSVATGALYGYTF.

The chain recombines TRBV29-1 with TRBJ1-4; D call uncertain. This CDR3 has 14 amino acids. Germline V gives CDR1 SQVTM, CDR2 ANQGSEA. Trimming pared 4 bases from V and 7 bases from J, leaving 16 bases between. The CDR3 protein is CSVAAGRLGEKLFF. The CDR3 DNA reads TGCAGCGTTGCGGCAGGCCGGTTGGGTGAAAAACTGTTTTTT. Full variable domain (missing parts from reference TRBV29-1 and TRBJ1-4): SAVISQKPSRDICQRGTSLTIQCQVDSQVTMMFWYRQQPGQSLTLIATANQGSEATYESGFVIDKFPISRPNLTFSTLTVSNMSPEDSSIYLCSVAAGRLGEKLFFGSGTQLSVL.

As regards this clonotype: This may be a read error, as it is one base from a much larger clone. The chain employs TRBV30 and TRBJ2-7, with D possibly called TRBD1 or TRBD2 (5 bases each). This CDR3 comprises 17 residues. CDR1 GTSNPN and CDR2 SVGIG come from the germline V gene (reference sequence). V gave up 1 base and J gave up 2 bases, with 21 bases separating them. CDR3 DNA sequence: TGTGCCTGGAGTGGAGGAGGCAGGGCTCCTCCGACCTACGAGCAGTACTTC. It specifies CAWSGGGRAPPTYEQYF.

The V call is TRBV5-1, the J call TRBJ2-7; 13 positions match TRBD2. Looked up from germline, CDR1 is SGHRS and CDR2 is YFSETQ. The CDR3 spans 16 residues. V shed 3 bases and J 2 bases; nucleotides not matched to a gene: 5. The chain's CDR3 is CASSSGTSGTTYEQYF. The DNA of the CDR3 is TGCGCCAGCAGCTCAGGGACTAGCGGGACTACCTACGAGCAGTACTTC.

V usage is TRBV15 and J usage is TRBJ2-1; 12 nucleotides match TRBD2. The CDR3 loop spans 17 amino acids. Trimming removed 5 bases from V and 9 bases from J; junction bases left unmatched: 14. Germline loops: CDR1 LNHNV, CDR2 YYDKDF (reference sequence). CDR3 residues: CATSSHLASGGAGEQFF. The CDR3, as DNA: TGTGCCACCAGCTCACACCTGGCTAGCGGGGGGGCGGGTGAGCAGTTCTTC.

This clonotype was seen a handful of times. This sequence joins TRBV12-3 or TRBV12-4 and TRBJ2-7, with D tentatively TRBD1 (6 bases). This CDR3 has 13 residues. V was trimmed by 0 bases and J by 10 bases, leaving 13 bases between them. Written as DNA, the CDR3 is TGTGCCAGCAGTTTAGCAGGGCCGACAGGACAGTACTTC. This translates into CASSLAGPTGQYF.

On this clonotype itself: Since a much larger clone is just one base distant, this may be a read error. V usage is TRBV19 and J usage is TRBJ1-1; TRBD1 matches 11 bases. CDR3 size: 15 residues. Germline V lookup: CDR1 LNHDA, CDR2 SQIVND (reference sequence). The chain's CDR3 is CASRFQDRGRIEALF. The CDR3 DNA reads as TGTGCCAGTAGGTTCCAGGACAGGGGGCGGATTGAAGCTCTCTTT.

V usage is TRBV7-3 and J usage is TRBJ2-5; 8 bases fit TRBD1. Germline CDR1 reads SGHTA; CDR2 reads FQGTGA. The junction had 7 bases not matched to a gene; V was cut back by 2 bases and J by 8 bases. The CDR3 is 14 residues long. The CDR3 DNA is TGTGCCAGCAGCTTAGTCGCAGGGGGCGCAACCCAGTACTTC. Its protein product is CASSLVAGGATQYF.

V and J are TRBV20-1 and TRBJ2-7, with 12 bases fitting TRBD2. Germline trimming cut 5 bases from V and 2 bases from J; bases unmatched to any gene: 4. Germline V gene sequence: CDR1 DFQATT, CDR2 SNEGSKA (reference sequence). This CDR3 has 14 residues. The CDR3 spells CSALLAGGTYEQYF. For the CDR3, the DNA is TGCAGTGCTTTACTAGCGGGGGGAACCTACGAGCAGTACTTC.

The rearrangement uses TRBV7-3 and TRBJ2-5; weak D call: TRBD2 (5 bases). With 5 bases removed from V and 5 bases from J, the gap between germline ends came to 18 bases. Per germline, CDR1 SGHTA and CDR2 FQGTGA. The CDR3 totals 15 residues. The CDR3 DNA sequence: TGTGCCAGCAGCCCCAGGACGGTGCCGGGGGAGACCCAGTACTTC. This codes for CASSPRTVPGETQYF.